This T cell receptor (beta chain) stems from a study of blood T cell repertoires in COVID-19. Overall study context: Material from acute and convalescent COVID-19 was sourced from the United States, Italy and Spain. In each case, the material was cDNA or gDNA derived from T cells, B-cell-depleted T cells, or PBMCs.

CDR3 length: 14 amino acids. Germline CDR1 and CDR2: SGHAT and FQNNGV. V lost 0 bases and J lost 5, with 8 bases in between. As processed by the authors: From reference gene primer amplification, estimates of nucleated cell counts were derived. Clones were sequenced by immunoSEQ multiplex PCR, and TCRdb holds only the in-frame ones, with some missing. That table is the source of V, J and clone size, and D and trimming were worked out from the DNA. The profile shows more than 110,000 clones, 65% to 90% of them singletons. Sequencing was performed on peripheral blood. The chain carries TRBV11-2 and TRBJ2-1; D remains ambiguous. This clonotype originated in a man aged 50 to 59 with acute or convalescent COVID-19. As DNA, the CDR3 is TGTGCCAGCAGCTTAGAAATAGTGGACAATGAGCAGTTCTTC. This gives the protein CASSLEIVDNEQFF.